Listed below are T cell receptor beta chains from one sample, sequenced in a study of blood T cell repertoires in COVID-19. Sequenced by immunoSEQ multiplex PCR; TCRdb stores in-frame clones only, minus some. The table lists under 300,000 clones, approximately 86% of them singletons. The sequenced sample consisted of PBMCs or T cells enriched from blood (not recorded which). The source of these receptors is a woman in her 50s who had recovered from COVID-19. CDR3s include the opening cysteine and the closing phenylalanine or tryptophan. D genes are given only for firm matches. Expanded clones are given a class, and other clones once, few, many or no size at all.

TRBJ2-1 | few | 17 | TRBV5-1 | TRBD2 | CASSSPLAGVKAREQFF | TGCGCCAGCAGCTCCCCCCTAGCGGGAGTCAAAGCACGTGAGCAGTTCTTC
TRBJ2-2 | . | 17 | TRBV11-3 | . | CASSFGGPRGSAGELFF | TGTGCCAGCAGTTTCGGGGGGCCCAGGGGTAGCGCCGGGGAGCTGTTTTTT
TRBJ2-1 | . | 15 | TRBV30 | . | CAWSVGSASYNEQFF | TGTGCCTGGAGTGTCGGGAGTGCGTCCTACAATGAGCAGTTCTTC
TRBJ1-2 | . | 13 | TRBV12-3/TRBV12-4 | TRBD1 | CASTSDRGGGYTF | TGTGCCAGCACCTCTGACAGGGGAGGAGGCTACACCTTC
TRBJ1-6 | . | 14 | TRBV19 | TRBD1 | CASSPRDRNSPLHF | TGTGCCAGTAGTCCCCGGGACAGAAATTCACCCCTCCACTTT
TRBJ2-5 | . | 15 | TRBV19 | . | CASSIRTEIQETQYF | TGTGCCAGTAGTATTAGGACAGAGATACAAGAGACCCAGTACTTC
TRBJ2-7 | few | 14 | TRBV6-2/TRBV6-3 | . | CASSYDAGSYEQYF | TGTGCCAGCAGTTACGATGCGGGAAGCTACGAGCAGTACTTC
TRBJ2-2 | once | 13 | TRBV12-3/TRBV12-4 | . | CASIFGGTGELFF | TGTGCCAGCATTTTCGGAGGAACCGGGGAGCTGTTTTTT
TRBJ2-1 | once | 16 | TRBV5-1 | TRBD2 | CASSLVTSGSLNEQFF | TGCGCCAGCAGCTTGGTCACTAGCGGGAGTCTCAATGAGCAGTTCTTC
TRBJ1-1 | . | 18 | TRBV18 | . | CASSPLADIRNGNTEAFF | TGTGCCAGCTCACCACTTGCCGACATTAGGAACGGGAACACTGAAGCTTTCTTT
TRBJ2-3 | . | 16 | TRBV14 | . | CASSQIVGGRTDTQYF | TGTGCCAGCAGCCAAATCGTTGGGGGGAGAACAGATACGCAGTATTTT
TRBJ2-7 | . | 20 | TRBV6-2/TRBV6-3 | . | CASSYSRTGNPGLVFYEQYF | TGTGCCAGCAGTTACTCTAGGACAGGCAACCCGGGACTAGTCTTCTACGAGCAGTACTTC
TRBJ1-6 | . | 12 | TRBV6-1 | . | CASSDSRSPLHF | TGTGCCAGCAGTGATTCCCGTTCACCCCTCCACTTT
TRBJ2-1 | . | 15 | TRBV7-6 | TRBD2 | CASSLAEREGDEQFF | TGTGCCAGCAGCTTAGCGGAGCGGGAGGGTGATGAGCAGTTCTTC
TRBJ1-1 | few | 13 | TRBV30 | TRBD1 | CAWNTGGNTEAFF | TGTGCCTGGAACACAGGGGGCAACACTGAAGCTTTCTTT
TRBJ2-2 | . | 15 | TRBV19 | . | CASSPPQTGTGELFF | TGTGCCAGTAGCCCCCCTCAGACAGGCACCGGGGAGCTGTTTTTT
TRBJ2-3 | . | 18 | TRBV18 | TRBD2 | CASSPGLAGSDGTDTQYF | TGTGCCAGCTCACCTGGACTAGCGGGGTCCGACGGCACAGATACGCAGTATTTT
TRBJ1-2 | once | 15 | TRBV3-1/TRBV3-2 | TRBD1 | CASSLRQGETYGYTF | TGTGCCAGCAGCCTGCGACAGGGTGAGACCTATGGCTACACCTTC
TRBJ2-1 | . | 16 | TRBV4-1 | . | CASSQGSAGLDNEQFF | TGCGCCAGCAGCCAAGGTTCCGCTGGACTTGACAATGAGCAGTTCTTC
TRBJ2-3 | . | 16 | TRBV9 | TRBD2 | CASSVGTSYSTDTQYF | TGTGCCAGCAGCGTAGGGACTAGCTATAGCACAGATACGCAGTATTTT
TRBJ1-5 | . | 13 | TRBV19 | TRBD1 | CARRQGGNQPQHF | TGTGCCAGGCGGCAGGGGGGCAATCAGCCCCAGCATTTT
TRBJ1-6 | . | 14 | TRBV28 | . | CASSLGRGNSPLHF | TGTGCCAGCAGTTTAGGTCGGGGAAATTCACCCCTCCACTTT
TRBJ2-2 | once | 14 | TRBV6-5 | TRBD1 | CASRRRQGAGELFF | TGTGCCAGCAGACGACGGCAGGGGGCCGGGGAGCTGTTTTTT
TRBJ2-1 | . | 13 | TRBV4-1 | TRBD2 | CASSRSGLAEQFF | TGCGCCAGCAGCCGAAGTGGACTAGCGGAGCAGTTCTTC
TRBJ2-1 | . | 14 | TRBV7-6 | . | CASSNLLDTNEQFF | TGTGCCAGCAGCAACCTACTGGACACGAATGAGCAGTTCTTC
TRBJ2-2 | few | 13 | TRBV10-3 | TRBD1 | CATTDRGTGELFF | TGTGCCACCACGGACAGGGGAACCGGGGAGCTGTTTTTT
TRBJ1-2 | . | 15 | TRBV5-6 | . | CASQQWDMEDYGYTF | TGTGCCAGCCAGCAATGGGACATGGAAGACTATGGCTACACCTTC
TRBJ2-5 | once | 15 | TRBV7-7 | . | CASSLDPGDGETQYF | TGTGCTAGCAGCTTAGATCCGGGAGACGGAGAGACCCAGTACTTC
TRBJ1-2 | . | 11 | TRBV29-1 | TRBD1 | CSAADRASYTF | TGCAGCGCCGCGGACAGGGCGAGCTACACCTTC
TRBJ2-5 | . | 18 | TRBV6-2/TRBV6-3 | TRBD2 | CASSYSTIAGGAGETQYF | TGTGCCAGCAGTTACTCGACTATAGCGGGAGGCGCGGGAGAGACCCAGTACTTC
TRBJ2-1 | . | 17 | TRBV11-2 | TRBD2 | CASSLDLAGGPYNEQFF | TGTGCCAGCAGCTTAGATCTAGCGGGAGGCCCCTACAATGAGCAGTTCTTC
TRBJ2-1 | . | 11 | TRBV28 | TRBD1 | CASSRTGEQFF | TGTGCCAGCAGTCGGACAGGTGAGCAGTTCTTC
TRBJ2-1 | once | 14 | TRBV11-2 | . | CASSLDGQRNEQFF | TGTGCCAGCAGCTTAGATGGACAGCGGAATGAGCAGTTCTTC
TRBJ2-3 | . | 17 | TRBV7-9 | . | CASSFLLTGLSTDTQYF | TGTGCCAGCAGCTTTCTTTTGACAGGCCTTAGCACAGATACGCAGTATTTT
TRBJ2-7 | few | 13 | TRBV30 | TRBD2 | CAWKASGRYEQYF | TGTGCCTGGAAGGCTAGCGGGAGATACGAGCAGTACTTC
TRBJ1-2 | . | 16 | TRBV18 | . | CASSPTTMSTEYGYTF | TGTGCCAGCTCACCGACAACAATGTCCACAGAGTATGGCTACACCTTC
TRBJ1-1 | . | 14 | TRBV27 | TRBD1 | CASSLSTGFTEAFF | TGTGCCAGCAGTTTATCGACAGGGTTCACTGAAGCTTTCTTT
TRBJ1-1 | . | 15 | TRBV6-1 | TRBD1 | CASSGRQGANTEAFF | TGTGCCAGCAGTGGTAGACAGGGGGCGAACACTGAAGCTTTCTTT
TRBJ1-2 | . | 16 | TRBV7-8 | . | CASSLNRTGRLYGYTF | TGTGCCAGCAGCTTAAACCGTACCGGGAGATTATATGGCTACACCTTC
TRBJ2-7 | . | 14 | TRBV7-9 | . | CASTSTGSSYEQYF | TGTGCCAGCACCTCGACGGGAAGCTCCTACGAGCAGTACTTC
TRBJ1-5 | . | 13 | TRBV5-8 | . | CASSFGRDQPQHF | TGTGCCAGCAGCTTTGGCAGGGATCAGCCCCAGCATTTT
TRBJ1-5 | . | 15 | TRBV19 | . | CASSKVGQSNQPQHF | TGTGCCAGTAGTAAGGTTGGACAGAGCAATCAGCCCCAGCATTTT
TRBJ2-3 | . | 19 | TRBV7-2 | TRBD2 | CASSLHETSGIGSTDTQYF | TGTGCCAGCAGTCTACATGAGACTAGCGGGATAGGGAGCACAGATACGCAGTATTTT
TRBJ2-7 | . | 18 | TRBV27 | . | CASGFLPAKASLGYKQYF | TGTGCCAGCGGTTTTCTCCCCGCTAAGGCAAGCCTGGGCTACAAGCAGTACTTC
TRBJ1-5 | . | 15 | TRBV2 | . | CASSGGPRVGQPQHF | TGTGCCAGCAGTGGGGGTCCGAGGGTCGGGCAGCCCCAGCATTTT
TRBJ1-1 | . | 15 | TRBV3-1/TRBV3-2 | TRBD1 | CASSQAGQMNTEAFF | TGTGCCAGCAGCCAAGCGGGACAGATGAACACTGAAGCTTTCTTT
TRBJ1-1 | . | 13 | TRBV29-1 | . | CSTYGQSLAEAFF | TGCAGCACCTACGGACAGTCCCTAGCTGAAGCTTTCTTT
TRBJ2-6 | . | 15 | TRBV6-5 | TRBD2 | CAAGRGSSGANVLTF | TGTGCAGCGGGGCGGGGAAGCTCTGGGGCCAACGTCCTGACTTTC
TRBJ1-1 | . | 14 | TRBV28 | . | CASNLGQTNTEAFF | TGTGCCAGCAACCTGGGGCAGACGAACACTGAAGCTTTCTTT
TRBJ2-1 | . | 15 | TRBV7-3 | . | CASSLGGWSNNEQFF | TGTGCCAGCAGCTTAGGAGGATGGAGTAACAATGAGCAGTTCTTC
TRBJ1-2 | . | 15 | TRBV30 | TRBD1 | CAWSLTGGQGYGYTF | TGTGCCTGGAGCTTGACAGGGGGCCAGGGCTATGGCTACACCTTC
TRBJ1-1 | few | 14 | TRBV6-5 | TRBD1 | CASRQGQGHTEAFF | TGTGCCAGCAGACAGGGACAGGGGCACACTGAAGCTTTCTTT
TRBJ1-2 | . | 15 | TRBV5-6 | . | CASSLVQVVVYGYTF | TGTGCCAGCAGCTTGGTGCAGGTTGTGGTCTATGGCTACACCTTC